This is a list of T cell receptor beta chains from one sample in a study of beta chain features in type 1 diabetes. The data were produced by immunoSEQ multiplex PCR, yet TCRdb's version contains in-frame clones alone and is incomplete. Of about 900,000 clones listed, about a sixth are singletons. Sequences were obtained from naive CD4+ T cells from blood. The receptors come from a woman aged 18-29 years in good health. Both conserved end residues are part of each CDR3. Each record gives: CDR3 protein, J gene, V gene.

CDR3: CASGRTDYSYEQYF
J: TRBJ2-7
V: TRBV19

CDR3: CASSPPLTDTQYF
J: TRBJ2-3
V: TRBV18

CDR3: CASSLMSSGINEQFF
J: TRBJ2-1
V: TRBV5-6

CDR3: CASSLMDSSVSYEQYF
J: TRBJ2-7
V: TRBV11-2

CDR3: CASSGTTSTDTQYF
J: TRBJ2-3
V: TRBV18

CDR3: CASSLPLRNTIYF
J: TRBJ1-3
V: TRBV5-6

CDR3: CASSQEVLAGGRSTDTQYF
J: TRBJ2-3
V: TRBV4-3

CDR3: CASSSNSGSLSEQYF
J: TRBJ2-7
V: TRBV5-1

CDR3: CASSIRTVAGAEQYF
J: TRBJ2-7
V: TRBV19

CDR3: CASSGSIYNEQFF
J: TRBJ2-1
V: TRBV28

CDR3: CASSTTGEQFF
J: TRBJ2-1
V: TRBV28

CDR3: CASSPQDIYEQYF
J: TRBJ2-7
V: TRBV7-2

CDR3: CASSLLLAGSANTGELFF
J: TRBJ2-2
V: TRBV5-1

CDR3: CASTGSHYEQYF
J: TRBJ2-7
V: TRBV19

CDR3: CASSSGGGYTF
J: TRBJ1-2
V: TRBV28

CDR3: CASSLVVSPNTGELFF
J: TRBJ2-2
V: TRBV5-1

CDR3: CASSPTQRLQETQYF
J: TRBJ2-5
V: TRBV9

CDR3: CASRPRQGGRDTQYF
J: TRBJ2-3
V: TRBV6-5

CDR3: CSTGQAGELFF
J: -
V: TRBV20-1

CDR3: CAISESWTGSLNQPQHF
J: TRBJ1-5
V: TRBV10-3

CDR3: CASSLTPGLATGELFF
J: TRBJ2-2
V: TRBV7-6

CDR3: CASSAEGQGGYEQYF
J: TRBJ2-7
V: TRBV7-9

CDR3: CASSSLGVAGVNEQFF
J: TRBJ2-1
V: TRBV7-9

CDR3: CASSAPGTYGYTF
J: TRBJ1-2
V: TRBV9

CDR3: CASSQGAGQTTDTQYF
J: TRBJ2-3
V: TRBV7-6

CDR3: CASSSPGQFRGYTF
J: TRBJ1-2
V: TRBV28

CDR3: CASSLLESNYGYTF
J: TRBJ1-2
V: TRBV11-2

CDR3: CASSLIQLAGSNTGELFF
J: TRBJ2-2
V: TRBV4-3

CDR3: CASSSPGQIGETQYF
J: TRBJ2-5
V: TRBV5-1

CDR3: CASSSGQGTGEQYF
J: TRBJ2-7
V: TRBV6-5

CDR3: CASSQSRQGGQPQHF
J: TRBJ1-5
V: TRBV16

CDR3: CASSQVVLGRPYEQYF
J: TRBJ2-7
V: TRBV4-1

CDR3: CASSDRATNEKLFF
J: TRBJ1-4
V: TRBV6-1

CDR3: CASSLLADWTGELFF
J: TRBJ2-2
V: TRBV7-2

CDR3: CASSKPETGFIQYF
J: TRBJ2-4
V: TRBV25-1

CDR3: CASSSASTYNEQFF
J: TRBJ2-1
V: TRBV28

CDR3: CASSEYDGTANTEAFF
J: TRBJ1-1
V: TRBV25-1

CDR3: CASSIRTGVCNQPQHF
J: TRBJ1-5
V: TRBV7-6

CDR3: CASSPPERDTQYF
J: TRBJ2-3
V: TRBV28

CDR3: CASSPSLAGEWYEQYF
J: TRBJ2-7
V: TRBV5-1

CDR3: CASSPYQQGIGTDTQYF
J: TRBJ2-3
V: TRBV28

CDR3: CATSRRHGVSGDAYEQYF
J: TRBJ2-7
V: TRBV15

CDR3: CASRTSGSNTGELFF
J: TRBJ2-2
V: TRBV19

CDR3: CASSLAGNSGNTIYF
J: TRBJ1-3
V: TRBV7-2

CDR3: CASSKSSTSGAYEQYF
J: TRBJ2-7
V: TRBV19

CDR3: CASSPGREETQYF
J: TRBJ2-5
V: TRBV28

CDR3: CASSVVGLRENEQFF
J: TRBJ2-1
V: TRBV9

CDR3: CASSLQGINEKLFF
J: TRBJ1-4
V: TRBV5-6

CDR3: CASSQSPQETQYF
J: TRBJ2-5
V: TRBV14

CDR3: CASSPRPSTSIGDTQYF
J: TRBJ2-3
V: TRBV5-1